This T cell receptor (beta chain) derives from a study of chemoradiotherapy in HPV16-positive cancers. TCRdb keeps only in-frame clones here, not all; method: immunoSEQ multiplex PCR. The table includes approximately 10,000 clones, around 80% detected once. The ends were cut back, 0 bases at V and 4 bases at J, with 12 bases in the middle. Germline-derived CDR1 and CDR2 are SGHNT and YYREEE (reference sequence). The CDR3 has 15 residues. This TCR derives from a human donor with HPV-associated anogenital cancer. The sample here was taken from a patient who underwent chemoradiotherapy. The chain employs TRBV5-4 and TRBJ2-3; tentatively, D is TRBD2 (5 bases). The CDR3 loop is CASSLATGKADTQYF. CDR3 DNA sequence: TGTGCCAGCAGCTTGGCTACGGGGAAAGCAGATACGCAGTATTTT.